Presented here are 12 T cell receptor beta chains from one specimen sequenced in a study of cytomegalovirus exposure and HLA in healthy donors. PCR used 60 Vbeta primers and 13 Jbeta primers. Sequencing used immunoSEQ multiplex PCR; TCRdb keeps in-frame clones, though not all of them. This table holds more than 150,000 clones, approximately 80% found once. Material for sequencing was PBMCs. The receptor set was obtained from a male donor in good health and CMV-seronegative.

The V and J genes are TRBV7-3 and TRBJ2-2; D remains unclear. The CDR3 consists of 16 residues. V shed 2 bases and J shed 0 bases, with 10 bases lying between them. Germline V gives CDR1 SGHTA, CDR2 FQGTGA. CDR3 loop: CASSLGGGANTGELFF. DNA of the CDR3: TGTGCCAGCAGCTTAGGTGGCGGCGCGAACACCGGGGAGCTGTTTTTT.

This clone was recorded a few times. This chain uses TRBV28 with TRBJ1-5; D might be TRBD1 (5 bases). Germline V gives CDR1 MDHEN, CDR2 SYDVKM. V lost 6 bases to trimming and J lost 6 bases, with 18 bases between them. This CDR3 comprises 15 residues. CDR3 region: CASSQATGGGQPQHF. As DNA, the CDR3 is TGTGCCAGCAGCCAAGCAACCGGGGGAGGTCAGCCCCAGCATTTT.

J is TRBJ1-6 and V is TRBV7-9, with 9 bases that match TRBD1. CDR3 size: 12 residues. V lost 5 bases to trimming and J lost 14 bases; unmatched junction nucleotides: 4. Germline loops: CDR1 SEHNR, CDR2 FQNEAQ (reference sequence). The CDR3 protein is CASSRDRASLHF. The DNA for the CDR3 is TGTGCCAGCAGCCGGGACAGGGCATCCCTCCACTTT.

This clone was seen a single time. V is TRBV7-3 and J is TRBJ1-1; TRBD1 might be the D (6 bases). This CDR3 has 17 residues. V shed 3 bases and J shed 0 bases, with 17 bases lying between them. The germline gives CDR1 SGHTA, CDR2 FQGTGA. CDR3 sequence reads: CASSLGRGPPLNTEAFF. The DNA for the CDR3 is TGTGCCAGCAGCTTGGGCAGGGGACCTCCCTTGAACACTGAAGCTTTCTTT.

This clone was seen a single time. The genes are TRBV7-2 and TRBJ2-7; 12 positions agree with TRBD2. This CDR3 spans 16 amino acids. Germline loops: CDR1 SGHTA, CDR2 FQGNSA. The J segment lost 1 base and the V segment lost 4 bases, leaving 5 bases of the junction unmatched. CDR3 residues: CASSSFGTSGSYEQYF. Written as DNA, the CDR3 is TGTGCCAGCAGCTCGTTTGGGACTAGCGGGTCCTACGAGCAGTACTTC.

J is TRBJ2-5 and V is TRBV4-3; D is ambiguous. CDR3 length: 15 amino acids. From germline, CDR1 is LGHNA and CDR2 YSLEER. Trimming removed 0 bases from V and 0 bases from J, with 8 bases in between. CDR3 sequence (DNA): TGCGCCAGCAGCCAAGAGGCCCAAAACCAAGAGACCCAGTACTTC. This codes for CASSQEAQNQETQYF.

This rearrangement joins TRBV29-1 to TRBJ1-1, with D maybe TRBD1 (5 bases). This CDR3 comprises 13 residues. The germline V gene has CDR1 SQVTM and CDR2 ANQGSEA. Trimming cost V 4 bases and J 7 bases, with 16 bases left between them. CDR3 sequence: CSVVGGGWDEAFF. The CDR3 DNA sequence: TGCAGCGTTGTTGGCGGGGGGTGGGATGAAGCTTTCTTT.

This rearrangement joins TRBV5-1 to TRBJ1-1, with D perhaps matching TRBD1 (5 bases). Trimming removed 4 bases from V and 5 bases from J, with 18 bases in between. The CDR3 runs to 15 residues. Germline V gives CDR1 SGHRS, CDR2 YFSETQ. CDR3 in amino acids: CASSTAGPGGTEAFF. The CDR3 DNA reads as TGCGCCAGCAGCACGGCGGGGCCGGGGGGGACTGAAGCTTTCTTT. The full variable domain, rest sourced from reference TRBV5-1 and TRBJ1-1, is KAGVTQTPRYLIKTRGQQVTLSCSPISGHRSVSWYQQTPGQGLQFLFEYFSETQRNKGNFPGRFSGRQFSNSRSEMNVSTLELGDSALYLCASSTAGPGGTEAFFGQGTRLTVV.

The chain employs TRBV7-2 and TRBJ2-1; maybe TRBD2 (6 bases). Looked up from germline, CDR1 is SGHTA and CDR2 is FQGNSA. CDR3 length: 17 residues. Trimming shortened V by 1 base and J by 0 bases, and 13 bases separated the two germline ends. The CDR3 region is CASSLEGGGSSYNEQFF. The DNA of the CDR3 is TGTGCCAGCAGCTTAGAGGGAGGTGGGAGCTCCTACAATGAGCAGTTCTTC. The variable domain in full, completed from reference TRBV7-2 and TRBJ2-1, reads GAGVSQSPSNKVTEKGKDVELRCDPISGHTALYWYRQSLGQGLEFLIYFQGNSAPDKSGLPSDRFSAERTGGSVSTLTIQRTQQEDSAVYLCASSLEGGGSSYNEQFFGPGTRLTVL.

This chain uses TRBV7-2 with TRBJ2-4; 7 bases line up with TRBD1. J lost 1 base, V lost 6 bases, and 3 bases had no gene match. Germline CDR1 and CDR2: SGHTA and FQGNSA. CDR3 length equals 14 residues. CDR3 DNA: TGTGCCAGCAGTAGGGGACAGGCCAAAAACATTCAGTACTTC. It encodes CASSRGQAKNIQYF.

This chain uses TRBV5-1 with TRBJ2-4; 16 bases line up with TRBD2. V gave up 3 bases and J gave up 0 bases; unmatched junction bases: 3. The V gene's germline CDR1 is SGHRS and CDR2 YFSETQ. This CDR3 contains 18 residues. This CDR3 is CASSSGTSGGVAKNIQYF. The CDR3 bases are TGCGCCAGCAGCTCCGGGACTAGCGGGGGGGTAGCCAAAAACATTCAGTACTTC.

The chain links TRBV5-4 to TRBJ2-7; 8 bases fit TRBD1. J lost 6 bases, V lost 4 bases, and 9 bases had no gene match. Germline CDR1 is SGHNT and CDR2 is YYREEE (reference sequence). The length of the CDR3 is 14 residues. This chain's CDR3 is CASSVGQGIVEQYF. For the CDR3, the DNA is TGTGCCAGCAGCGTCGGACAGGGTATTGTCGAGCAGTACTTC.